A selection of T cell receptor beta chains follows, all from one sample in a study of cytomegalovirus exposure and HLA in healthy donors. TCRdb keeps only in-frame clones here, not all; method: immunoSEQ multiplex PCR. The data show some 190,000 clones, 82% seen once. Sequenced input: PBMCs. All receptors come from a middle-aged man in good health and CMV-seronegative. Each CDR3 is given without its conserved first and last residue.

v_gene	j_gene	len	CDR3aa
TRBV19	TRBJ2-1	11	ASSIRRVDEQF
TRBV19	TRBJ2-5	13	ASSKGSLRGETQY
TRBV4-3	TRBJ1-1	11	ASSQVTGREAF
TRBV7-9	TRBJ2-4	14	ASSPRGGGAGNIQY
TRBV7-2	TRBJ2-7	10	ASSFPSYEQY
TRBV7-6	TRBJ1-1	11	ASSSGVNTEAF
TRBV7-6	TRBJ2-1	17	ASSLGASGGSASYNEQF
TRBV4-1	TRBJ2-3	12	ASSGGDRGVTQY
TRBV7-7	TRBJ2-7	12	ASSLQGAVNEQY
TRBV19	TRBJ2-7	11	ASSVQGFDEQY
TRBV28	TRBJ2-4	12	ASTIRGPKNIQY
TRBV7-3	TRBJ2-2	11	ASSLDQAGELF
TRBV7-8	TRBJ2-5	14	ASSQGTSGRAETQY
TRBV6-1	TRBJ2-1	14	ASSESASGGYNEQF
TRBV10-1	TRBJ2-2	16	ASSVLLGGRRTYGELF
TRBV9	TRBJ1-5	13	ASSLEGSSNQPQH